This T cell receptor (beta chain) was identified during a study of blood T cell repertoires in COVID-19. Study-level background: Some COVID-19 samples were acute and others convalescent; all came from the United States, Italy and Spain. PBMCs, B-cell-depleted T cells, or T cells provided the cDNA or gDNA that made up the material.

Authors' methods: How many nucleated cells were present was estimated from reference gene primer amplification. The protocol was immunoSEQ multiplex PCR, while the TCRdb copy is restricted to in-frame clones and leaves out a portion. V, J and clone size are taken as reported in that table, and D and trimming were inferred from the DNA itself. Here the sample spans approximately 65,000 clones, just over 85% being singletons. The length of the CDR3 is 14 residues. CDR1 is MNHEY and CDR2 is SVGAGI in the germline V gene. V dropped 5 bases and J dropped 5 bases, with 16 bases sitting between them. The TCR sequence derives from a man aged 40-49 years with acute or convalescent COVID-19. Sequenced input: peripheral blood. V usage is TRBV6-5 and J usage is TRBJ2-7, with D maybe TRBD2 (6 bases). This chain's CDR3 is CASSPLGEVHEQYF. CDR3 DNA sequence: TGTGCCAGCAGTCCTCTAGGGGAGGTTCACGAGCAGTACTTC.